This T cell receptor (beta chain) is drawn from a study of PD-L1 blockade in urothelial cancer. Study overall: Blood underwent analysis 3 weeks (second dose) and 6 weeks after treatment began.

The study enrolled patients with locally advanced or metastatic urothelial carcinoma. This clone was picked up a small number of times. CDR1 and CDR2 (germline): SGHTA, FQGNSA. J lost 3 bases, V lost 4 bases, and 10 bases had no gene match. This CDR3 region has 16 residues. Profiling relied on immunoSEQ multiplex PCR, and the TCRdb table lists in-frame clones only, not all of them. The profile covers 100,000 or so clones, with about 85% appearing a single time and roughly 2.2% taken by the ten largest. Sample: PBMCs, taken around atezolizumab (anti-PD-L1) treatment. This TCR came from a man aged 50 to 59 with urothelial cancer. The genes are TRBV7-2 and TRBJ2-7; 9 positions agree with TRBD1. The CDR3 region is CASSSLLGQGIYEQYF. As DNA, the CDR3 is TGTGCCAGCAGCTCGCTACTGGGACAGGGTATCTACGAGCAGTACTTC.